These T cell receptor beta chains were read from a single sample in a study of blood T cell repertoires in COVID-19. Sequencing was performed with immunoSEQ multiplex PCR; in TCRdb, only in-frame clones are kept and a portion is missing. The sample includes around 140,000 clones, around 88% of them seen just once. What was sequenced was peripheral blood. These receptors were taken from a man aged 45-65 years with acute or convalescent COVID-19. Both conserved end residues are part of each CDR3. Each record gives: V gene, D gene, J gene, clone size, CDR3 protein, CDR3 DNA. The D gene is left open where the match is weak. The listing skips clone size in some rows; elsewhere it reads once, few, many or a size class.

TRBV6-5	TRBD1	TRBJ1-1	-	CASSYQGAEAFF	TGTGCCAGCAGTTATCAGGGGGCTGAAGCTTTCTTT
TRBV2	-	TRBJ2-7	once	CASSVDTNRIYF	TGTGCCAGCAGTGTAGACACCAACAGGATCTACTTC
TRBV6-5	-	TRBJ1-6	-	CASNARGESPLHF	TGTGCCAGCAATGCTCGGGGGGAATCGCCCCTCCACTTT
TRBV30	-	TRBJ1-1	-	CAWGDRGEAFF	TGTGCCTGGGGGGACCGAGGGGAAGCTTTCTTT
TRBV19	-	TRBJ1-1	-	CASSITGISAEAFF	TGTGCCAGTAGTATTACAGGGATATCGGCTGAAGCTTTCTTT
TRBV2	-	TRBJ1-6	-	CASSSSGQPNNSPLHF	TGTGCCAGCAGCTCCTCCGGACAGCCCAACAATTCACCCCTCCACTTT
TRBV5-1	-	TRBJ2-3	-	CASQVEGTQYF	TGCGCCAGCCAAGTAGAGGGTACGCAGTATTTT
TRBV2	TRBD1	TRBJ1-2	-	CASITGGIRVGGYTF	TGTGCCAGCATCACAGGGGGAATTCGAGTTGGTGGCTACACCTTC
TRBV28	TRBD1	TRBJ2-7	few	CASSSGTGSYEQYF	TGTGCCAGCAGTTCCGGGACAGGAAGCTACGAGCAGTACTTC
TRBV12-5	TRBD2	TRBJ2-2	-	CASGRRSGGLGELFF	TGTGCTAGTGGCCGAAGAAGCGGGGGGCTCGGGGAGCTGTTTTTT
TRBV15	-	TRBJ1-3	-	CATSREGGNTIYF	TGTGCCACCAGCAGGGAGGGTGGAAACACCATATATTTT
TRBV21-1	-	TRBJ1-2	-	CASPEEDGYTF	TGTGCCAGCCCGGAGGAGGATGGCTACACCTTC
TRBV27	TRBD1	TRBJ2-7	-	CASAAGQGQGAWYEQYF	TGTGCCAGCGCCGCTGGTCAAGGACAGGGGGCTTGGTACGAGCAGTACTTC
TRBV4-1	TRBD2	TRBJ2-3	-	CASSPPAGLFTDTQYF	TGCGCCAGCAGCCCCCCAGCGGGACTATTCACAGATACGCAGTATTTT
TRBV5-1	TRBD1	TRBJ2-7	-	CASSFDRGEQYF	TGCGCCAGCAGCTTCGACAGGGGCGAGCAGTACTTC
TRBV30	-	TRBJ1-6	-	CAWSSEVNSPLHF	TGTGCCTGGAGTAGCGAGGTTAATTCACCCCTCCACTTT
TRBV2	-	TRBJ1-5	-	CASQMGGQGQPQHF	TGTGCCAGCCAGATGGGGGGGCAGGGTCAGCCCCAGCATTTT
TRBV13	TRBD1	TRBJ1-2	-	CASSIGQGISYGYTF	TGTGCCAGCAGCATCGGACAGGGGATCTCCTATGGCTACACCTTC
TRBV5-4	TRBD2	TRBJ2-3	-	CATKGGGGGTDTQYF	TGTGCCACCAAGGGCGGCGGGGGGGGCACAGATACGCAGTATTTT
TRBV11-2	TRBD2	TRBJ2-1	-	CASSLKVIAGGYNEQFF	TGTGCCAGCAGCTTAAAAGTTATAGCGGGGGGGTACAATGAGCAGTTCTTC
TRBV30	-	TRBJ2-6	-	CAWDKARISGANVLTF	TGTGCCTGGGATAAAGCCCGCATCTCTGGGGCCAACGTCCTGACTTTC
TRBV10-2	-	TRBJ1-4	-	CASSERGREKLFF	TGCGCCAGCAGTGAGAGGGGCCGGGAAAAACTGTTTTTT
TRBV28	TRBD1	TRBJ1-1	-	CASSPGQGDVGAFF	TGTGCCAGTTCGCCGGGACAGGGCGATGTAGGAGCTTTCTTT
TRBV2	TRBD2	TRBJ2-5	once	CASSETGTSGRAGSETQYF	TGTGCCAGCAGTGAAACGGGGACTAGCGGGAGGGCCGGTTCAGAGACCCAGTACTTC
TRBV28	TRBD1	TRBJ1-2	-	CASSSPAGGSNYGYTF	TGTGCCAGCAGCTCCCCCGCAGGGGGCTCCAACTATGGCTACACCTTC
TRBV9	TRBD1	TRBJ1-6	-	CASSVSTWTGNSPLHF	TGTGCCAGCAGCGTAAGTACGTGGACAGGGAATTCACCCCTCCACTTT
TRBV5-1	-	TRBJ1-3	-	CASSLLLGAPGNTIYF	TGCGCCAGCAGCTTACTGCTGGGGGCGCCTGGAAACACCATATATTTT
TRBV29-1	TRBD1	TRBJ2-1	-	CSAGDRGYNEQFF	TGCAGCGCCGGGGACAGGGGGTACAATGAGCAGTTCTTC
TRBV19	-	TRBJ1-1	-	CASSALSKAFF	TGTGCCAGTAGTGCCCTTTCTAAAGCTTTCTTT
TRBV3-1/TRBV3-2	TRBD1	TRBJ1-4	-	CASSLQGSNEKLFF	TGTGCCAGCAGTTTACAGGGGAGTAATGAAAAACTGTTTTTT
TRBV5-1	-	TRBJ1-1	-	CASSVLGSGRGTEAFF	TGCGCCAGCAGCGTTTTAGGTTCTGGCCGGGGCACTGAAGCTTTCTTT
TRBV5-4	-	TRBJ1-2	-	CASSFLQGDGYTF	TGTGCCAGCAGCTTCCTACAGGGAGATGGCTACACCTTC
TRBV28	-	TRBJ2-5	once	CAISVQETQYF	TGTGCCATCTCAGTCCAAGAGACCCAGTACTTC
TRBV6-2/TRBV6-3	TRBD1	TRBJ1-2	-	CASSYSGQYGYTF	TGTGCCAGCAGTTACTCGGGACAGTATGGCTACACCTTC
TRBV5-4	TRBD1	TRBJ2-1	few	CASSLGGTGVNEQFF	TGTGCCAGCAGCTTAGGCGGGACAGGGGTTAATGAGCAGTTCTTC
TRBV9	-	TRBJ1-6	-	CASSLLSGPLHF	TGTGCCAGCAGCCTATTATCCGGACCCCTCCACTTT
TRBV19	-	TRBJ2-7	-	CASSVRAYSGNTYEQYF	TGTGCCAGTAGTGTCCGTGCGTATAGCGGAAATACCTACGAGCAGTACTTC
TRBV2	-	TRBJ1-3	-	CASRSSGNTIYF	TGTGCCAGCAGGAGTAGTGGAAACACCATATATTTT
TRBV7-9	-	TRBJ2-3	-	CASSYWDMGTDTQYF	TGTGCCAGCAGTTACTGGGACATGGGCACAGATACGCAGTATTTT
TRBV19	TRBD1	TRBJ1-1	-	CASSARWGRGANTEAFF	TGTGCCAGTAGTGCGCGGTGGGGCAGGGGGGCGAACACTGAAGCTTTCTTT
TRBV6-5	-	TRBJ1-1	-	CASSIKQGLNTEAFF	TGTGCCAGCAGTATCAAACAGGGACTGAACACTGAAGCTTTCTTT
TRBV19	TRBD1	TRBJ1-2	-	CASSPRTGGINGYTF	TGTGCCAGTAGTCCCCGGACAGGGGGGATTAATGGCTACACCTTC
TRBV7-2	-	TRBJ1-2	-	CASRNRININYGYTF	TGTGCCAGCCGGAACAGGATTAATATTAACTATGGCTACACCTTC
TRBV20-1	-	TRBJ1-6	-	CSASHGVTYNSPLHF	TGCAGTGCTAGTCACGGGGTAACATATAATTCACCCCTCCACTTT
TRBV19	TRBD2	TRBJ2-5	-	CASSRLAGGETQYF	TGTGCCAGTAGTCGGTTGGCGGGGGGAGAGACCCAGTACTTC
TRBV7-7	TRBD2	TRBJ2-2	once	CASSFQLAGYTGELFF	TGTGCTAGCAGCTTCCAACTAGCGGGATACACCGGGGAGCTGTTTTTT
TRBV11-2	-	TRBJ1-6	-	CASSSSFGRNSPLHF	TGTGCCAGCAGCTCCTCGTTCGGGAGGAATTCACCCCTCCACTTT
TRBV5-1	-	TRBJ2-7	-	CASSLRGAGLEQYF	TGCGCCAGCAGCTTGCGTGGCGCGGGCCTCGAGCAGTACTTC
TRBV14	TRBD1	TRBJ1-2	-	CASSQRQGNYGYTF	TGTGCCAGCAGCCAACGACAGGGTAACTATGGCTACACCTTC
TRBV2	-	TRBJ1-4	once	CASSEGEFNEKLFF	TGTGCCAGCAGTGAAGGGGAGTTTAATGAAAAACTGTTTTTT
TRBV7-9	-	TRBJ2-2	-	CASSLGVVGRQGDTGELFF	TGTGCCAGCAGCTTAGGGGTAGTTGGCCGGCAGGGTGACACCGGGGAGCTGTTTTTT
TRBV2	-	TRBJ1-2	-	CASQGTASAGYTF	TGTGCCAGCCAGGGGACCGCTTCGGCTGGCTACACCTTC
TRBV6-6	TRBD1	TRBJ1-2	-	CASSDATGSAFYGYTF	TGTGCCAGCAGCGACGCGACAGGGTCGGCCTTCTATGGCTACACCTTC
TRBV13	TRBD2	TRBJ2-7	-	CASSPRAGGGYEQYF	TGTGCCAGCAGCCCCCGAGCGGGAGGGGGCTACGAGCAGTACTTC
TRBV18	-	TRBJ2-7	-	CASSPSAGYEQYF	TGTGCCAGCTCACCATCGGCAGGCTACGAGCAGTACTTC
TRBV3-1/TRBV3-2	-	TRBJ2-1	-	CASSQRSENEQFF	TGTGCCAGCAGCCAAAGATCGGAGAATGAGCAGTTCTTC
TRBV25-1	-	TRBJ1-1	-	CASSNSRASDEAFF	TGTGCCAGCAGTAACAGCAGGGCGTCGGATGAAGCTTTCTTT
TRBV6-5	-	TRBJ1-1	once	CASSSRLKNTEAFF	TGTGCCAGCAGTTCGAGACTAAAGAACACTGAAGCTTTCTTT
TRBV6-6	-	TRBJ2-1	-	CASSPVGVTEQFF	TGTGCCAGCAGTCCTGTGGGCGTGACTGAGCAGTTCTTC